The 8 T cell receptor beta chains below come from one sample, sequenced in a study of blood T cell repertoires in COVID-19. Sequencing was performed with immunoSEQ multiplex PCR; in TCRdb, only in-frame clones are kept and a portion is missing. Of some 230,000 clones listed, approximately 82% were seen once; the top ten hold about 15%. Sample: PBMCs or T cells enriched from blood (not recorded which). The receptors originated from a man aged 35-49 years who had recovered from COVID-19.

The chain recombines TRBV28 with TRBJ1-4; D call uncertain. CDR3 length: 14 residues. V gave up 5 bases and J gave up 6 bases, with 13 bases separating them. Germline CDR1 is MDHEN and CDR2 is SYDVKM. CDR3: CASSKTEVDEKLFF. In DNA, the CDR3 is TGTGCCAGCAGTAAGACTGAAGTCGATGAAAAACTGTTTTTT.

CDR3 nucleotides: TGTGCCAGCAGTTTGTTCGCCAGCACTGAAGCTTTCTTT. Translating gives CASSLFASTEAFF. This sequence joins TRBV28 and TRBJ1-1; no clear D. This CDR3 spans 13 amino acids. Germline V gives CDR1 MDHEN, CDR2 SYDVKM. V was trimmed by 3 bases and J by 4 bases, leaving 9 bases between them.

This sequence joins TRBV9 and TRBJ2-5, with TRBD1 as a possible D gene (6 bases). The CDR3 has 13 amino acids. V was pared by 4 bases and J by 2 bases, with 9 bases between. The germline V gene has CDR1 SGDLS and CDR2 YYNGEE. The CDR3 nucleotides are TGTGCCAGCAGCCTCAGGGGTCAAGAGACCCAGTACTTC. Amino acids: CASSLRGQETQYF.

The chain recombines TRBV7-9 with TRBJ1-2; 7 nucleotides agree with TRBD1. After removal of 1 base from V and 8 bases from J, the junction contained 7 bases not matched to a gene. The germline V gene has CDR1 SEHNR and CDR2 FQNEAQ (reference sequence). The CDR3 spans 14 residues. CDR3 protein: CASSLGDRRRGYTF. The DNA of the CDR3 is TGTGCCAGCAGCTTAGGGGACAGACGTCGAGGCTACACCTTC. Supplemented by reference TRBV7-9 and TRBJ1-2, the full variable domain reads DTGVSQNPRHKITKRGQNVTFRCDPISEHNRLYWYRQTLGQGPEFLTYFQNEAQLEKSRLLSDRFSAERPKGSFSTLEIQRTEQGDSAMYLCASSLGDRRRGYTFGSGTRLTVV.

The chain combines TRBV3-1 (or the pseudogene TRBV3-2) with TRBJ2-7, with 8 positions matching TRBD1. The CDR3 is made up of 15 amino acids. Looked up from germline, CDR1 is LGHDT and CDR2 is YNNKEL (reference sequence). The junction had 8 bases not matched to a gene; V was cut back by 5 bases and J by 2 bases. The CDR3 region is CASSLDRGRAYEQYF. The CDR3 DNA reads TGTGCCAGCAGCTTAGACAGGGGTAGGGCCTACGAGCAGTACTTC.

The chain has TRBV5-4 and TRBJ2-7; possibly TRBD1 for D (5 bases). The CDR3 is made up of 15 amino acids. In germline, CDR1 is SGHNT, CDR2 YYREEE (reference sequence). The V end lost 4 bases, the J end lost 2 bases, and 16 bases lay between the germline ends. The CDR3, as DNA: TGTGCCAGCAGCACAGGCCAAGGAAGGGCCTACGAGCAGTACTTC. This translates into CASSTGQGRAYEQYF.

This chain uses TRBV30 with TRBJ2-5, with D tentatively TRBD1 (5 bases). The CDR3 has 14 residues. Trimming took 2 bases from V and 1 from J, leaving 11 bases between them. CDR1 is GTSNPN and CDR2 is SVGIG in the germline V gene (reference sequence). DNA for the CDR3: TGTGCCTGGAGTCAGGGCCGCAGCCAAGAGACCCAGTACTTC. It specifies CAWSQGRSQETQYF.

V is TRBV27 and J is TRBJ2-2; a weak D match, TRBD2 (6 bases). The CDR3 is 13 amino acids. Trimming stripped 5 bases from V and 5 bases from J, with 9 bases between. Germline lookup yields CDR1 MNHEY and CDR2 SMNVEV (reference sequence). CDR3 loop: CASSPGRTGELFF. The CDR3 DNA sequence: TGTGCCAGCAGTCCCGGGAGAACCGGGGAGCTGTTTTTT.